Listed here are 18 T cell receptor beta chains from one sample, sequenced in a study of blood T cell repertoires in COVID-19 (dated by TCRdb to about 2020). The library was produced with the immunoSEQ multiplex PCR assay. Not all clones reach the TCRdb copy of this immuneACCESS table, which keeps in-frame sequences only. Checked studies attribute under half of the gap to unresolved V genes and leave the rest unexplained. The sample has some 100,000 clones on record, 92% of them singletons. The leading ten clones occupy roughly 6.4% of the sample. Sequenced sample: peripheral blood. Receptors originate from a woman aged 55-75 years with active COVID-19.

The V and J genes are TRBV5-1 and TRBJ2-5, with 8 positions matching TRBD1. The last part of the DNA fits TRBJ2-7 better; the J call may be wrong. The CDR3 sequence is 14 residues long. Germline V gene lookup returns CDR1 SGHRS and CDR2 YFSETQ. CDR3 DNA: TGCGCCAGCAGCTATGGACAGGGCTACTACGAGCAGTACTTC. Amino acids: CASSYGQGYYEQYF.

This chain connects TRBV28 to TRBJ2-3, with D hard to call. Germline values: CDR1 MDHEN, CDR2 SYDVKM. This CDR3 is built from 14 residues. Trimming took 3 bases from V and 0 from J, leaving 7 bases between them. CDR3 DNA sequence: TGTGCCAGCAGTTTCGAGAGGAGCACAGATACGCAGTATTTT. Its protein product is CASSFERSTDTQYF.

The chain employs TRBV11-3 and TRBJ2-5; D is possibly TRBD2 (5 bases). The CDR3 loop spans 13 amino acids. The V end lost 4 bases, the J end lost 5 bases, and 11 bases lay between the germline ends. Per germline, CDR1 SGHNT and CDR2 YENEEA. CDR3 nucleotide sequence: TGTGCCAGCAGCTCGGGAACTCCGGAGACCCAGTACTTC. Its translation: CASSSGTPETQYF.

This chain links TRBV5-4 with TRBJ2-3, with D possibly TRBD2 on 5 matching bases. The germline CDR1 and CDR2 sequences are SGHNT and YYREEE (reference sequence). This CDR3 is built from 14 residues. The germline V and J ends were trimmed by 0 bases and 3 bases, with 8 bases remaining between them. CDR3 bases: TGTGCCAGCAGCTTGGAGGGAGAAACAGATACGCAGTATTTT. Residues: CASSLEGETDTQYF.

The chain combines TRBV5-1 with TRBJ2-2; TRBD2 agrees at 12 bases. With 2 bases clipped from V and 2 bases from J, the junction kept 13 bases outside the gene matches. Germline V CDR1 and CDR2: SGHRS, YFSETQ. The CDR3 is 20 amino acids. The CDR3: CASSFTPPTSGGQNTGELFF. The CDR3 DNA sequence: TGCGCCAGCAGCTTCACTCCGCCGACTAGCGGGGGCCAAAACACCGGGGAGCTGTTTTTT.

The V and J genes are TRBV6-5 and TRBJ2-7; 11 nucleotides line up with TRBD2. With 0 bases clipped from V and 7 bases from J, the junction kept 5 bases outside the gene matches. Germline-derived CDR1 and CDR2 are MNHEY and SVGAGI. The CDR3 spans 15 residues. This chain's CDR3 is CASSYSASGRWEQYF. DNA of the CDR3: TGTGCCAGCAGTTACTCGGCTAGCGGGAGGTGGGAGCAGTACTTC.

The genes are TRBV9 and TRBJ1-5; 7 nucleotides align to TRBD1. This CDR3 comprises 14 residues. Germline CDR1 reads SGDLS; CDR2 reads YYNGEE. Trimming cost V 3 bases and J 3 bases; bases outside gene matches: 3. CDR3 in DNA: TGTGCCAGCAGCGAGGGACAGAACAATCAGCCCCAGCATTTT. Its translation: CASSEGQNNQPQHF.

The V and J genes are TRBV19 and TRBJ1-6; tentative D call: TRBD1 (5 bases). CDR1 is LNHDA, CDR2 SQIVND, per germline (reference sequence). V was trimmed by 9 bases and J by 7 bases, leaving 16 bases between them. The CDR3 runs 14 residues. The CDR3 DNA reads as TGTGCCAGCAAACGGGACTTAGGCAATTCACCCCTCCACTTT. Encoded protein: CASKRDLGNSPLHF.

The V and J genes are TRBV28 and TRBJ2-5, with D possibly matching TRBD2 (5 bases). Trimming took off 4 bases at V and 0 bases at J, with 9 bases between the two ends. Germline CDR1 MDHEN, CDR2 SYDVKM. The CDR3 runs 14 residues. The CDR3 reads CASSSPGYQETQYF. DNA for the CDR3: TGTGCCAGCAGTTCACCGGGGTACCAAGAGACCCAGTACTTC.

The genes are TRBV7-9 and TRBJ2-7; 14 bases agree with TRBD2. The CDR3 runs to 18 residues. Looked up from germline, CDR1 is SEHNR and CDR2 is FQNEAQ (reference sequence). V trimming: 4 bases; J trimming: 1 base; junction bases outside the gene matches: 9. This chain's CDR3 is CASSSPTSGGASSYEQYF. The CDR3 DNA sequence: TGTGCCAGCAGCTCCCCGACTAGCGGGGGGGCCTCATCCTACGAGCAGTACTTC.

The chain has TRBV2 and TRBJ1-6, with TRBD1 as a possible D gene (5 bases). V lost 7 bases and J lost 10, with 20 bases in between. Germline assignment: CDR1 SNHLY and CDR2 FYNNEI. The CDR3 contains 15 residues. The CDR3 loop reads CASIPATSRGSPLHF. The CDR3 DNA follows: TGTGCCAGCATTCCGGCCACTTCAAGGGGATCACCCCTCCACTTT.

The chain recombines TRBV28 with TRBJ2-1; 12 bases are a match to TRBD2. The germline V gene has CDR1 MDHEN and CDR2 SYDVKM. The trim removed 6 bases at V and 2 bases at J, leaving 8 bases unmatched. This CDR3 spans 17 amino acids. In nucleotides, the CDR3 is TGTGCCAGCAGCTCCGTTTCTAGCGGGAGGGCCTACAATGAGCAGTTCTTC. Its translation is CASSSVSSGRAYNEQFF.

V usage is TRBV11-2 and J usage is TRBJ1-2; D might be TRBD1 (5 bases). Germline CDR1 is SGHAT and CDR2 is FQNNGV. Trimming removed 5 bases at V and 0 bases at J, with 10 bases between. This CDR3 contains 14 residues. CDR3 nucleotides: TGTGCCAGCAGCACCCAGGGTCCTAACTATGGCTACACCTTC. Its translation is CASSTQGPNYGYTF.

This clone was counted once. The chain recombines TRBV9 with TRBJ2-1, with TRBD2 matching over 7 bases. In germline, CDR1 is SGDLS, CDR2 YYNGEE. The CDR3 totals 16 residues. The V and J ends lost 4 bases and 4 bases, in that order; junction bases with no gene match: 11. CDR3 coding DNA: TGTGCCAGCAGCCGAGGGGCTAGCGGAGATTACAATGAGCAGTTCTTC. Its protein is CASSRGASGDYNEQFF.

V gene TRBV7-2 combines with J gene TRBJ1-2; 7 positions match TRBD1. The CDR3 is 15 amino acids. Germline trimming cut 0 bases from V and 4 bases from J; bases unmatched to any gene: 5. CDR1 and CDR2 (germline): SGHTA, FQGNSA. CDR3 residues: CASSLAPGQLYGYTF. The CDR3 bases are TGTGCCAGCAGCTTAGCCCCGGGACAGCTCTATGGCTACACCTTC.

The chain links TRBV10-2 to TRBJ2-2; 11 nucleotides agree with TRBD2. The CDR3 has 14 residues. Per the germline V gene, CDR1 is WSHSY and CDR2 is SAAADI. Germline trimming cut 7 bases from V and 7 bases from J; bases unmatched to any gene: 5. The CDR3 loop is CASNSGGAVGELFF. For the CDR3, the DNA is TGCGCCAGCAATAGCGGGGGGGCTGTCGGGGAGCTGTTTTTT.

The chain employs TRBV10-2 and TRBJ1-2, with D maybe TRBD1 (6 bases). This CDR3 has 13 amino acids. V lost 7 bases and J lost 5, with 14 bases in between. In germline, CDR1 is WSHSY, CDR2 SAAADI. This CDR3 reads CASTRQADYGYTF. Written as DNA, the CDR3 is TGCGCCAGCACAAGACAGGCTGATTATGGCTACACCTTC.

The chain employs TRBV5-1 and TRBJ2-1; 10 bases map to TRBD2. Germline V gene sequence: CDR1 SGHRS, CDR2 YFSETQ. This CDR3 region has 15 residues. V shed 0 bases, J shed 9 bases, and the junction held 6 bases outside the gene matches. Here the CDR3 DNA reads TGCGCCAGCAGCTTGGAGTTAGCGGGAGGAGGTGAGCAGTTCTTC. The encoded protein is CASSLELAGGGEQFF.